This entry concerns a single T cell receptor (beta chain). Its antigen is unknown. Qualities for individual bases were not recorded, and no much larger clone is one base off. The CDR3 spans 13 residues, from the cysteine through the phenylalanine. CDR3 DNA only is kept here, 39 bases in frame from base 1. From the germline V gene, CDR1 is MNHEY and CDR2 is SVGEGT. V is trimmed back by 5 bases and J by 4 bases, and the junction contains 4 bases that no gene match accounts for. These data are taken from a study of T cell responses to AZD1222 COVID-19 vaccine listed by TCRdb under 2021. About the investigation overall: AZD1222 recipients with second doses at about 4 weeks or about 12 weeks were pooled, because spike-specific TCR depth and breadth did not differ between schedules. TCR sequencing was performed for 233 trial participants, of whom about 200 were given two doses of AZD1222 and around 25 were given two doses of MenACWY control vaccine. Trial participants were enrolled into age subgroups of 18-55, 56-69 and 70-plus years, which contained around 150, 29 and 61 TCR-sequenced participants, respectively.

What the study reported, not specific to this receptor: After two AZD1222 doses, spike-specific TCR breadth and depth were significantly higher than at day 0 and than in MenACWY recipients. Most participants were white British and females outnumbered males, and the authors suggested that clonal diversity may have been underestimated. Conclusions about previously exposed vaccinees are limited, since just 6 or 7 AZD1222 recipients were seropositive for SARS-CoV-2 at baseline. Epitopes outside the regions mutated in the B.1.351 and B.1.1.7 variants were reportedly recognized by nearly half of the unique spike-specific TCRs. The vaccine-associated CD4 TCRs covered the entire spike protein, and the dominant responses fell in regions 160-218 and 743-854. The 56-69-year group was small, and its depth increase did not reach significance, likely because of low power. No day 14 peak-response samples were available, so repertoires were characterized only after the peak T cell response.

The time point label of this sample denotes: baseline before first vaccination. The vaccinee samples were drawn from two UK trials, COV001 and COV002, one of which was a single-blind randomized controlled phase 2/3 trial testing AZD1222 (ChAdOx1 nCoV-19) in healthy adults. For TCRbeta chain sequencing, PBMC samples were collected from trial participants at day 0 and at day 28 after the second dose. The CDR3 regions of human TCRbeta chains were analyzed by immunosequencing. In the authors' own workflow: TCRs in the repertoires were compared against a reference library of SARS-CoV-2-specific TCRs that had been generated with the MIRA antigen-specificity platform. Breadth meant the fraction of unique TCRs that were SARS-CoV-2-associated, whereas depth meant the fraction of total T cells that were SARS-CoV-2-associated. Using the MIRA data, each spike-specific TCR was mapped to the spike region that the TCR reacts to and placed in a CD4 or CD8 class. Log10-transformed breadth and depth values were compared by one-way ANOVA with Sidak's multiple comparisons tests. TCRdb stores this immuneACCESS table with in-frame sequences only. Part of the clones is absent; in the studies checked, under half of the shortfall reflects unresolved V genes, and no reason is known for the rest. V and J calls and clone size are as listed in that table; D and trimming were resolved from the DNA. The sample table shows some 140,000 clones, and roughly 89% are seen once. The ten largest clones capture 1.5% to 2% of the sample.

The sequence came from an adult in good health. The source was peripheral blood, collected on day 0 of AZD1222 vaccination. The chain employs TRBV6-2 or TRBV6-3 and TRBJ1-2, and 7 junctional nucleotides match TRBD1. In nucleotide form, the sequence is TGTGCCAGCAGTAACAGGGGCGGCTATGGCTACACCTTC. Translation gives CASSNRGGYGYTF.